One sample yielded the 15 T cell receptor beta chains listed below, sequenced in a study of spatial heterogeneity in lung cancer. The time point: sample taken at primary tumor resection. Without sorting, whole RNA was sequenced from tumor, nontumor lung or frozen PBMC. TCRdb ran MiXCR on the 5' RACE reads and lists one entry per CDR3 protein. The data contain roughly 7,000 distinct CDR3 sequences, about 7.7% of them singletons. Sequenced material: PBMCs, taken at surgery. Source of these receptors: a male donor with early-stage non-small cell lung cancer.

About this clonotype: This beta chain is an off-target read within a library intended for alpha chains, so its frequency means little. The chain links TRBV15 to TRBJ2-5; 9 positions agree with TRBD1. The V and J ends lost 5 bases and 2 bases, in that order; junction bases with no gene match: 3. Germline CDR1 LNHNV, CDR2 YYDKDF (reference sequence). This CDR3 has 14 residues. CDR3 region: CATSGDRGQETQYF. As DNA, the CDR3 is TGTGCCACCAGCGGCGACAGGGGGCAAGAGACCCAGTACTTC. Combining the CDR3 with reference TRBV15 and TRBJ2-5 gives the whole variable domain DAMVIQNPRYQVTQFGKPVTLSCSQTLNHNVMYWYQQKSSQAPKLLFHYYDKDFNNEADTPDNFQSRRPNTSFCFLDIRSPGLGDTAMYLCATSGDRGQETQYFGPGTRLLVL.

At least ten counts were recorded for this clonotype. For a library built for alpha chains, this beta chain is a stray read; little rests on its size. The CDR3 here is CASSERLDGKPYEQYV. CDR3 bases: TGTGCCAGCAGTGAAAGACTGGACGGGAAACCCTACGAGCAGTACGTC. The chain joins TRBV2 to TRBJ2-7; tentatively, D is TRBD2 (5 bases). CDR3 length: 16 amino acids. V was cut by 2 bases and J by 2 bases, with 16 bases left in between. Germline CDR1 is SNHLY and CDR2 is FYNNEI.

There are many counts of this clonotype. A library prepared for alpha chains yielded this beta chain as an off-target read; its size is of little meaning. V gene TRBV5-1 combines with J gene TRBJ1-1; TRBD1 agrees at 7 bases. The CDR3 sequence is 15 residues long. Germline assignment: CDR1 SGHRS and CDR2 YFSETQ. V lost 0 bases to trimming and J lost 5 bases; unmatched junction nucleotides: 7. CDR3 sequence reads: CASSLVTGEGTEAFF. The CDR3 DNA sequence: TGCGCCAGCAGCTTGGTCACAGGGGAAGGGACTGAAGCTTTCTTT.

This clonotype came up many times. Little can be read into the size of this beta chain, an off-target read in a library designed for alpha chains. The chain joins TRBV7-2 to TRBJ2-7, with 10 bases lining up with TRBD1. Germline lookup yields CDR1 SGHTA and CDR2 FQGNSA. V shed 3 bases and J 6 bases; nucleotides not matched to a gene: 2. This CDR3 has 13 amino acids. The CDR3 region is CASSLGQGLEQYF. As DNA, the CDR3 is TGTGCCAGCAGCTTGGGACAGGGGCTCGAGCAGTACTTC.

As regards this clonotype: This beta chain is an unintended read in a library built for alpha chains; its size means little. The rearrangement uses TRBV28 and TRBJ2-5; a weak D match, TRBD1 (5 bases). The V gene lost 6 bases and the J gene lost 5 bases, with 19 bases spanning the gap. There are 15 residues in the CDR3. The germline gives CDR1 MDHEN, CDR2 SYDVKM. As DNA, the CDR3 is TGTGCCAGCAGCTCGACGACAGCCTCAGACGAGACCCAGTACTTC. Encoded protein: CASSSTTASDETQYF. The full variable domain, rest sourced from reference TRBV28 and TRBJ2-5, is DVKVTQSSRYLVKRTGEKVFLECVQDMDHENMFWYRQDPGLGLRLIYFSYDVKMKEKGDIPEGYSVSREKKERFSLILESASTNQTSMYLCASSSTTASDETQYFGPGTRLLVL.

This clonotype was observed many times. Found in a library prepared for alpha chains, this beta chain is an off-target read, and its abundance has little meaning. The J gene is TRBJ2-3, the V gene TRBV2; D perhaps matches TRBD2 (7 bases). The CDR3 contains 17 residues. V lost 5 bases and J lost 5, with 23 bases in between. CDR1 SNHLY and CDR2 FYNNEI come from the germline V gene. This CDR3 reads CASSPTSGGASLDTQYF. The DNA for the CDR3 is TGTGCCAGCAGTCCTACTAGTGGGGGGGCATCATTAGATACGCAGTATTTT.

This clonotype was seen many times. A library prepared for alpha chains yielded this beta chain as an off-target read; its size is of little meaning. V usage is TRBV10-3 and J usage is TRBJ2-7, with D possibly matching TRBD1 (5 bases). The CDR3 has 13 residues. V lost 5 bases and J 3 bases, leaving 11 bases between the germline ends. CDR1 is ENHRY, CDR2 SYGVKD, per germline. CDR3 DNA sequence: TGTGCCATCAGTCGAACCGACAGCTACGAGCAGTACTTC. Translated, it gives CAISRTDSYEQYF.

The table lists this clonotype with many counts. This beta chain turned up in a library designed for alpha chains; as an off-target read, its abundance says little. The chain combines TRBV12-3 or TRBV12-4 with TRBJ1-5; possible D gene TRBD1, 5 bases. This CDR3 is 15 amino acids long. V was trimmed by 8 bases and J by 0 bases, leaving 14 bases between them. CDR3 sequence reads: CASGIRQYSNQPQHF. CDR3 nucleotides: TGTGCCAGCGGTATACGACAGTATAGCAATCAGCCCCAGCATTTT.

There are many counts of this clonotype. As an off-target read in a library built for alpha chains, this beta chain has a frequency of little significance. The rearrangement uses TRBV20-1 and TRBJ2-3; D may be TRBD1 or TRBD2 (5 bases each). The V gene's germline CDR1 is DFQATT and CDR2 SNEGSKA (reference sequence). The CDR3 length is 14 residues. Trimming took off 6 bases at V and 0 bases at J, with 13 bases between the two ends. CDR3: CSAERRDSTDTQYF. DNA for the CDR3: TGCAGTGCGGAGCGCCGGGACAGCACAGATACGCAGTATTTT.

This clonotype came up many times. In a library made to pick up alpha chains, this beta chain is a stray read with a size that means little. V and J are TRBV6-5 and TRBJ2-2; TRBD2 aligns across 7 bases. The CDR3 sequence is 13 residues long. The germline gives CDR1 MNHEY, CDR2 SVGAGI. The J segment lost 4 bases and the V segment lost 7 bases, leaving 3 bases of the junction unmatched. The CDR3 sequence: CASTRGITGELFF. In DNA, the CDR3 is TGTGCCAGCACGCGGGGGATCACCGGGGAGCTGTTTTTT.

A remark on this clonotype: This beta chain turned up in a library designed for alpha chains; as an off-target read, its abundance says little. CDR3 nucleotide sequence: TGTGCCAGCAGGGGGGGCGAGACCCAGTACTTC. As protein: CASRGGETQYF. The chain uses TRBV25-1 and TRBJ2-5; D may correspond to TRBD1 or TRBD2 (6 bases each). Germline V gene lookup returns CDR1 MGHDK and CDR2 SYGVNS. The germline V and J ends were trimmed by 6 bases and 5 bases, with 7 bases remaining between them. This CDR3 is built from 11 residues.

This clonotype was counted ten times or more. Because this beta chain is a stray read in a library intended to capture alpha chains, its abundance should not be given much weight. The CDR3 is CASSPRQGGNQPQHF. The CDR3 DNA reads TGTGCCAGCAGCCCCCGACAGGGTGGAAATCAGCCCCAGCATTTT. The J gene is TRBJ1-5, the V gene TRBV28; 7 bases match TRBD1. Germline values: CDR1 MDHEN, CDR2 SYDVKM. CDR3 length: 15 amino acids. V shed 6 bases, J shed 4 bases, and the junction held 9 bases outside the gene matches.

This clonotype is labeled medium-sized (0.01 to 0.1%). The library was built for alpha chains, so this beta chain is an off-target read and its size means little. The chain is built from TRBV14 and TRBJ1-6, with D tentatively TRBD1 (5 bases). The CDR3 extends over 14 amino acids. The V end lost 2 bases, the J end lost 10 bases, and 12 bases lay between the germline ends. Germline lookup yields CDR1 SGHDN and CDR2 FVKESK. CDR3: CASSQRQNGSPLHF. CDR3 DNA sequence: TGTGCCAGCAGCCAAAGACAGAACGGATCACCCCTCCACTTT.

This clonotype was counted many times. With the library built for alpha chains, this beta chain is off target and its frequency is not meaningful. The chain employs TRBV12-3 or TRBV12-4 and TRBJ2-3; D is perhaps TRBD2 (6 bases). V was clipped by 0 bases and J by 4 bases, with 8 bases between them. The CDR3 consists of 14 residues. The CDR3 sequence is CASSLAGGSDTQYF. The CDR3 region has the DNA TGTGCCAGCAGTTTAGCGGGAGGCTCAGATACGCAGTATTTT.

This clonotype was counted a few times. As an off-target read in a library built for alpha chains, this beta chain has a frequency of little significance. This chain joins TRBV19 and TRBJ2-3; 12 bases are a match to TRBD2. Per the germline V gene, CDR1 is LNHDA and CDR2 is SQIVND (reference sequence). Trimming removed 6 bases from V and 5 bases from J; junction bases left unmatched: 6. The CDR3 contains 15 residues. CDR3 amino acids: CASSPPGLAGDTQYF. CDR3 in DNA: TGTGCCAGTAGCCCCCCGGGACTAGCGGGAGATACGCAGTATTTT.